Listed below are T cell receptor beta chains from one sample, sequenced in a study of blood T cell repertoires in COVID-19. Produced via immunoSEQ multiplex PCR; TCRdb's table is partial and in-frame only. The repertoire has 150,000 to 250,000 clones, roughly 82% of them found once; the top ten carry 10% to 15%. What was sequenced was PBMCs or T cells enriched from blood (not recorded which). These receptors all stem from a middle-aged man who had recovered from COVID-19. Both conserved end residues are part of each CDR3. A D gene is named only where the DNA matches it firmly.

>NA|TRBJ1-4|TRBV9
CASSVELVNGKLFF
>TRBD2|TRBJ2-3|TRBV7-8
CASSPSGRAIDTQYF
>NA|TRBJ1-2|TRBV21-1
CAKLPSGRGSEGYTF
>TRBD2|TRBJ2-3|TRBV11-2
CASSLGGGTSGRTDTQYF
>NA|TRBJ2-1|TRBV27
CASSNRGSYNEQFF
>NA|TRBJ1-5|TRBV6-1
CASSEGAAENQPQHF
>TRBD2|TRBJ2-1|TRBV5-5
CASSLGLAGFEQFF
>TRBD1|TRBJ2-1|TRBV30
CAWSGQGASSYNEQFF
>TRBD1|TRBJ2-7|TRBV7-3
CASSLIKTGGAGEQYF
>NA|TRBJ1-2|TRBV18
CASSPPRTVYGYTF
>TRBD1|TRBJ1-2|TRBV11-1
CASSHRQGTNYGYTF
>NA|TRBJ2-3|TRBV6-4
CASSIEAGDTQYF
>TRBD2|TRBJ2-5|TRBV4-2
CASSQVPGLAGGLGETQYF
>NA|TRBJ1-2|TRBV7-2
CASSLTTSRPAYYGYTF
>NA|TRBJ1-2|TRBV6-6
CASSRQAGYTF
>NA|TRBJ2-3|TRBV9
CASSVVGRVGDTQYF
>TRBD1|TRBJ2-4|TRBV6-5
CASRQGTKNIQYF
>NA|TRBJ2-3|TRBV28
CASRETYTDTQYF
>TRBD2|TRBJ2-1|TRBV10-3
CAISASGSGDEQFF
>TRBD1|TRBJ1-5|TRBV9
CASSVQGGDQPQHF
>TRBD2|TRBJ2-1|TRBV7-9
CASSLTSGVSEQFF
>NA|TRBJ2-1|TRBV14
CASSQTRFSGGVHEQFF
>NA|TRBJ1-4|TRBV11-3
CASSPGDGGTATATNEKLFF
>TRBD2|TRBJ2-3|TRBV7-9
CASSPGLAGVTDTQYF
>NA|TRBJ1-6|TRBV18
CASSPSDRNSPLHF